This TCR beta chain comes out of a study of blood T cell repertoires in COVID-19. Study in general: Sample material is recorded as cDNA or gDNA derived from T cells, B-cell-depleted T cells, or PBMCs.

In the authors' workflow: Estimation of nucleated cell counts relied on the amplification of reference gene primers. Assay used: immunoSEQ multiplex PCR; TCRdb lists only in-frame clones, some missing. V and J calls plus clone size are reproduced from that table; the DNA served to infer D and trimming. Among over 150,000 clones listed, about 80% were seen once. Germline trimming cut 2 bases from V and 10 bases from J; bases unmatched to any gene: 3. CDR3 length: 12 residues. Germline V CDR1 and CDR2: KGHSH, LQKENI. This TCR was sampled from a woman aged 55-69 years with acute or convalescent COVID-19. Sequenced: peripheral blood. This sequence joins TRBV18 and TRBJ1-1; 8 bases agree with TRBD1. The CDR3 bases are TGTGCCAGCTCACCAGGACAGGGAGGAGCTTTCTTT. This sequence encodes CASSPGQGGAFF. Looking up the rest from reference TRBV18 and TRBJ1-1 gives the full variable domain: NAGVMQNPRHLVRRRGQEARLRCSPMKGHSHVYWYRQLPEEGLKFMVYLQKENIIDESGMPKERFSAEFPKEGPSILRIQQVVRGDSAAYFCASSPGQGGAFFGQGTRLTVV.